The rows below give T cell receptor beta chains drawn from one sample of a study of Ad26.COV2.S vaccination and SARS-CoV-2 variants. Assay: immunoSEQ multiplex PCR; the TCRdb copy retains only in-frame clones and omits some. The sample yields about 680,000 clones, about 90% seen once. Sample: peripheral blood, taken in a trial of Ad26.COV2.S vaccine versus placebo. The receptors derive from a person aged 18-60 years who received the Ad26.COV2.S COVID-19 vaccine or a placebo. Both conserved end residues are part of each CDR3. The D gene is left open where the match is weak.

TRBV5-4	TRBJ2-2	TRBD2	CASSLDLRGATGELFF	TGTGCCAGCAGCTTGGATTTGCGGGGGGCCACCGGGGAGCTGTTTTTT
TRBV10-3	TRBJ2-1	TRBD2	CAIRDRGNLADPNEQFF	TGTGCCATCAGGGATCGCGGCAATCTAGCGGACCCAAATGAGCAGTTCTTC
TRBV5-6	TRBJ1-2	NA	CASSLTGMVGYTF	TGTGCCAGCAGCTTGACAGGGATGGTGGGCTACACCTTC
TRBV9	TRBJ1-2	TRBD1	CASSVREGQVYGYTF	TGTGCCAGCAGCGTCCGAGAGGGACAGGTCTATGGCTACACCTTC
TRBV7-9	TRBJ2-7	NA	CASSLVNYEQYF	TGTGCCAGCAGCTTAGTCAACTACGAGCAGTACTTC
TRBV15	TRBJ2-1	NA	CATSRDRGGHYSYNEQFF	TGTGCCACCAGCAGAGATCGAGGCGGGCATTACTCCTACAATGAGCAGTTCTTC
TRBV4-2	TRBJ1-4	NA	CASSQGYRDTNEKLFF	TGTGCCAGCAGCCAAGGGTACAGGGACACTAATGAAAAACTGTTTTTT
TRBV5-6	TRBJ1-6	NA	CASSWFLLGRNDNSPLHF	TGTGCCAGCAGCTGGTTTTTACTGGGACGGAATGATAATTCACCCCTCCACTTT
TRBV5-5	TRBJ2-3	TRBD2	CASSLSGGADTQYF	TGTGCCAGCAGCTTGAGCGGGGGGGCAGATACGCAGTATTTT
TRBV27	TRBJ2-5	TRBD2	CASRQAGGGETQYF	TGTGCCAGCAGGCAAGCGGGAGGGGGAGAGACCCAGTACTTC
TRBV6-5	TRBJ1-6	NA	CASSDRVYNSPLHF	TGTGCCAGCAGCGATAGGGTTTATAATTCACCCCTCCACTTT